The clone carrying this TCR beta chain was recorded at least ten times. Its antigen remains unknown. According to the study, genomic DNA was the template for TCR beta VDJ and CDR3 profiling. TCRdb called the reads again in MiXCR, with one record for every CDR3 protein. This table has 160,000 or so distinct CDR3 sequences, around half appearing once. The data originate from a study of CD8+CD57+ T cells in acquired aplastic anemia. Study overall: Sorted cells (CD4+ and CD8+) yielded DNA amounts that averaged approximately 3.1 ug.

Study findings and constraints: Roughly 30 was the count of CD8+ CDR3 sequences that patients shared with controls.

From germline, CDR1 is SGHVS and CDR2 FQNEAQ. The CDR3 contains 13 residues. The germline V and J ends were trimmed by 3 bases and 4 bases, with 9 bases remaining between them. CD8+CD57+ cell expansion had been shown by flow cytometry in patients chosen for sequencing. In all patients, the disease was severe acquired aplastic anemia. The J gene is TRBJ1-1, the V gene TRBV7-8; possibly TRBD1 for D (5 bases). The source of this sequence is a human donor with aplastic anemia. The sequenced sample consisted of sorted CD4+, CD8+, or CD8+CD57+ T cells (not recorded which) from PBMCs. Here the CDR3 reads CASSFNRGTEAFF. CDR3 bases: TGTGCCAGCAGCTTTAATAGGGGCACTGAAGCTTTCTTT.